A single sample is the source of the 27 T cell receptor beta chains below, sequenced in a study of control samples from healthy donors and cancer patients. TCRdb's copy holds only in-frame clones and misses some; the assay was immunoSEQ multiplex PCR. The sample consists of roughly 150,000 clones, over 85% of them appearing once. Sequenced: blood. Every receptor here comes from a man aged 45-65 years in good health.

The chain links TRBV28 to TRBJ1-6; weak D call: TRBD1 (6 bases). V gave up 1 base and J gave up 7 bases, with 11 bases separating them. This CDR3 region has 15 residues. Germline CDR1 and CDR2: MDHEN and SYDVKM. CDR3 coding DNA: TGTGCCAGCAGTTTATTGAGGCAGGGGAATTCACCCCTCCACTTT. Encoded protein: CASSLLRQGNSPLHF. The full variable domain, rest sourced from reference TRBV28 and TRBJ1-6, is DVKVTQSSRYLVKRTGEKVFLECVQDMDHENMFWYRQDPGLGLRLIYFSYDVKMKEKGDIPEGYSVSREKKERFSLILESASTNQTSMYLCASSLLRQGNSPLHFGNGTRLTVT.

The chain couples TRBV5-6 to TRBJ2-3, with 7 nucleotides matching TRBD1. The CDR3 contains 13 residues. Germline V lookup: CDR1 SGHDT, CDR2 YYEEEE. The J segment lost 5 bases and the V segment lost 4 bases, leaving 4 bases of the junction unmatched. Written as DNA, the CDR3 is TGTGCCAGCAGCGGTAACAGGGGAGATACGCAGTATTTT. Translation: CASSGNRGDTQYF.

This rearrangement joins TRBV9 to TRBJ2-1; 9 bases agree with TRBD1. Per the germline V gene, CDR1 is SGDLS and CDR2 is YYNGEE. Trimming cost V 4 bases and J 8 bases; bases outside gene matches: 4. The CDR3 consists of 13 residues. CDR3 DNA: TGTGCCAGCAGCCGACAGGGGGGAGATGAGCAGTTCTTC. Protein sequence: CASSRQGGDEQFF. The full variable domain, in which reference TRBV9 and TRBJ2-1 provide the parts outside the CDR3, is DSGVTQTPKHLITATGQRVTLRCSPRSGDLSVYWYQQSLDQGLQFLIQYYNGEERAKGNILERFSAQQFPDLHSELNLSSLELGDSALYFCASSRQGGDEQFFGPGTRLTVL.

The count of this clone is one. The rearrangement joins TRBV5-6 to TRBJ2-4; TRBD1 aligns across 10 bases. This CDR3 contains 15 residues. J lost 8 bases, V lost 5 bases, and 10 bases had no gene match. The germline V gene has CDR1 SGHDT and CDR2 YYEEEE. DNA of the CDR3: TGTGCCAGCAGTCATGACAGGGGGCGAGGAGACATTCAGTACTTC. This translates into CASSHDRGRGDIQYF.

This clone appeared a few times. The same CDR3 is also encoded by other DNA sequences in this sample. This chain connects TRBV19 to TRBJ2-1, with 9 positions matching TRBD1. The CDR3 contains 14 residues. J was trimmed by 4 bases and V by 4 bases; bases with no gene match: 2. Per germline, CDR1 LNHDA and CDR2 SQIVND (reference sequence). The CDR3 region has the DNA TGTGCCAGTAGTAGGGACAGGGTGTACAATGAGCAGTTCTTC. Translation gives CASSRDRVYNEQFF.

This chain joins TRBV27 and TRBJ2-2, with D possibly being TRBD2 (6 bases). The CDR3 sequence is 17 residues long. V was trimmed by 3 bases and J by 5 bases, leaving 19 bases between them. CDR1 and CDR2 from the germline V gene are MNHEY and SMNVEV (reference sequence). This CDR3 is CASSFPRTAGSTGELFF. Here the CDR3 DNA reads TGTGCCAGCAGTTTTCCCCGAACCGCGGGGAGTACCGGGGAGCTGTTTTTT.

The CDR3 DNA sequence: TGCGCCAGCAGCTACTCAGGGGCTTCGAACACCGGGGAGCTGTTTTTT. Residues: CASSYSGASNTGELFF. The chain combines TRBV5-1 with TRBJ2-2; tentatively, D is TRBD1 (6 bases). The CDR3 extends over 16 amino acids. With 3 bases removed from V and 0 bases from J, the gap between germline ends came to 12 bases. Germline-derived CDR1 and CDR2 are SGHRS and YFSETQ.

A single count supports this clone. The genes are TRBV6-1 and TRBJ2-1; D perhaps matches TRBD1 (5 bases). This CDR3 spans 13 amino acids. V dropped 2 bases and J dropped 8 bases, with 10 bases sitting between them. Germline CDR1 MNHNS, CDR2 SASEGT. CDR3 loop: CASSEQGWDEQFF. CDR3 DNA sequence: TGTGCCAGCAGTGAACAGGGTTGGGATGAGCAGTTCTTC.

This clone was counted only a few times. The gene calls are TRBV19 and TRBJ1-6, with 7 bases lining up with TRBD1. The CDR3 extends over 14 amino acids. The trim removed 11 bases at V and 4 bases at J, leaving 8 bases unmatched. From germline, CDR1 is LNHDA and CDR2 SQIVND (reference sequence). The CDR3 DNA follows: TGTGCCGACTTTGGGACAGCTTATAATTCACCCCTCCACTTT. As protein: CADFGTAYNSPLHF.

The rearrangement links TRBV7-9 to TRBJ1-3; D is perhaps TRBD1 (6 bases). Germline values: CDR1 SEHNR, CDR2 FQNEAQ (reference sequence). CDR3 size: 13 residues. Trimming took off 7 bases at V and 2 bases at J, with 9 bases between the two ends. CDR3 loop: CASKEGAGNTIYF. CDR3 in DNA: TGTGCCAGCAAAGAGGGGGCTGGAAACACCATATATTTT. Full variable domain (remainder filled in from reference TRBV7-9 and TRBJ1-3): DTGVSQNPRHKITKRGQNVTFRCDPISEHNRLYWYRQTLGQGPEFLTYFQNEAQLEKSRLLSDRFSAERPKGSFSTLEIQRTEQGDSAMYLCASKEGAGNTIYFGEGSWLTVV.

V gene TRBV28 combines with J gene TRBJ2-7, with a weak D call TRBD2 (6 bases). This CDR3 is built from 13 residues. CDR1 is MDHEN, CDR2 SYDVKM, per germline. Trimming took off 8 bases at V and 2 bases at J, with 13 bases between the two ends. CDR3 amino acids: CASRLGGTYEQYF. CDR3 nucleotide sequence: TGTGCCAGCCGGTTGGGGGGAACCTACGAGCAGTACTTC.

The CDR3 spells CASSLGDRYNEQFF. Written as DNA, the CDR3 is TGCGCCAGCAGCTTGGGGGACAGGTACAATGAGCAGTTCTTC. This chain joins TRBV5-1 and TRBJ2-1; TRBD1 matches at 8 bases. Losses at the gene ends were 0 bases for V and 4 bases for J; bases not matched to a gene: 0. Germline lookup yields CDR1 SGHRS and CDR2 YFSETQ. The CDR3 is made up of 14 amino acids. The full variable domain, rest sourced from reference TRBV5-1 and TRBJ2-1, is KAGVTQTPRYLIKTRGQQVTLSCSPISGHRSVSWYQQTPGQGLQFLFEYFSETQRNKGNFPGRFSGRQFSNSRSEMNVSTLELGDSALYLCASSLGDRYNEQFFGPGTRLTVL.

The genes are TRBV24-1 and TRBJ2-1; D remains ambiguous. V was shortened by 0 bases and J by 5 bases, with 1 base between the two germline ends. CDR1 is KGHDR, CDR2 SFDVKD, per germline. The CDR3 has 12 residues. The CDR3 reads CATSDLHNEQFF. The CDR3 DNA is TGTGCCACCAGTGATTTGCACAATGAGCAGTTCTTC.

This chain uses TRBV21-1 with TRBJ2-7. TRBV21-1 is an annotated pseudogene. The CDR3 covers 12 residues. The CDR3 loop is CASSQSLGEQYF. Here the CDR3 DNA reads TGTGCCAGCAGCCAGTCCTTGGGGGAGCAGTACTTC.

CDR3 DNA sequence: TGTGCCAGCAGCACCACCTCGGACACCGGGGAGCTGTTTTTT. Translation gives CASSTTSDTGELFF. The chain employs TRBV21-1 and TRBJ2-2; the D call of TRBD2 is as the table states it, not checked on the DNA. TRBV21-1 is flagged as a pseudogene. The CDR3 has 14 residues.

V usage is TRBV4-1 and J usage is TRBJ2-2, with 13 positions matching TRBD2. Trimming removed 4 bases from V and 0 bases from J; junction bases left unmatched: 8. Germline CDR1 reads MGHRA; CDR2 reads YSYEKL. CDR3 length equals 19 residues. DNA of the CDR3: TGCGCCAGCAGCCCCCCGGGACTAGCGGGAATCCCGAACACCGGGGAGCTGTTTTTT. Translation: CASSPPGLAGIPNTGELFF.

This sequence joins TRBV6-2 or TRBV6-3 and TRBJ1-1; D unclear. Germline V lookup: CDR1 MNHEY, CDR2 SVGEGT. V was trimmed by 5 bases and J by 7 bases, leaving 11 bases between them. The CDR3 consists of 12 residues. The DNA of the CDR3 is TGTGCCAGCAGTCAAGGGCGTTTTGAAGCTTTCTTT. This codes for CASSQGRFEAFF.

V is TRBV24-1 and J is TRBJ2-1; unclear D gene. This CDR3 is 12 amino acids long. V shed 6 bases and J shed 7 bases, with 9 bases lying between them. CDR1 KGHDR and CDR2 SFDVKD come from the germline V gene. The CDR3 DNA sequence: TGTGCCACCAGTCGTCTGGGAAATGAGCAGTTCTTC. Amino acids: CATSRLGNEQFF.

This chain connects TRBV6-5 to TRBJ2-6; possible D gene TRBD2, 5 bases. The V end lost 10 bases, the J end lost 1 base, and 8 bases lay between the germline ends. The germline V gene has CDR1 MNHEY and CDR2 SVGAGI. The CDR3 covers 13 residues. The CDR3 sequence: CATKRSGANVLTF. In DNA form, the CDR3 reads TGTGCCACCAAGCGGTCTGGGGCCAACGTCCTGACTTTC.

V and J are TRBV6-1 and TRBJ2-5; TRBD2 aligns across 12 bases. CDR1 MNHNS and CDR2 SASEGT come from the germline V gene. The junction had 10 bases not matched to a gene; V was cut back by 4 bases and J by 4 bases. This CDR3 is 17 amino acids long. The CDR3 loop is CASSGLPLAGGPETQYF. CDR3 coding DNA: TGTGCCAGCAGTGGGTTACCTCTAGCGGGAGGGCCAGAGACCCAGTACTTC.

The rearrangement joins TRBV19 to TRBJ1-4; tentatively, D is TRBD1 (5 bases). The germline V and J ends were trimmed by 4 bases and 5 bases, with 11 bases remaining between them. The CDR3 contains 14 residues. CDR1 is LNHDA, CDR2 SQIVND, per germline (reference sequence). The CDR3 bases are TGTGCCAGTAGTAAGCTGGCAGGGAATGAAAAACTGTTTTTT. It specifies CASSKLAGNEKLFF.

The chain is built from TRBV19 and TRBJ1-5; unclear D gene. The CDR3 sequence is 14 residues long. V was pared by 6 bases and J by 0 bases, with 9 bases between. Germline lookup yields CDR1 LNHDA and CDR2 SQIVND (reference sequence). CDR3 in DNA: TGTGCCAGTAGGCCCAAGGGTAGCAATCAGCCCCAGCATTTT. It specifies CASRPKGSNQPQHF. The variable domain in full, with the rest retrieved from reference TRBV19 and TRBJ1-5, is DGGITQSPKYLFRKEGQNVTLSCEQNLNHDAMYWYRQDPGQGLRLIYYSQIVNDFQKGDIAEGYSVSREKKESFPLTVTSAQKNPTAFYLCASRPKGSNQPQHFGDGTRLSIL.

The gene calls are TRBV28 and TRBJ1-5, with a possible D match to TRBD1 (5 bases). Germline V CDR1 and CDR2: MDHEN, SYDVKM. The CDR3 consists of 14 residues. V was cut by 3 bases and J by 6 bases, with 12 bases left in between. As DNA, the CDR3 is TGTGCCAGCAGTTTTGTGCAGGGTGGTCAGCCCCAGCATTTT. Translation: CASSFVQGGQPQHF.

The gene calls are TRBV24-1 and TRBJ1-6, with 7 bases lining up with TRBD1. Germline assignment: CDR1 KGHDR and CDR2 SFDVKD. The CDR3 runs 14 residues. Germline trimming cut 4 bases from V and 6 bases from J; bases unmatched to any gene: 2. CDR3 in DNA: TGTGCCACCAGTGAACGGACAGGTAATTCACCCCTCCACTTT. Protein: CATSERTGNSPLHF.

The CDR3 DNA reads as TGTGCCAGCAGCGTAGTGATGGCTGGAGATACGCAGTATTTT. Translation: CASSVVMAGDTQYF. The gene calls are TRBV9 and TRBJ2-3; D call uncertain. Germline V gives CDR1 SGDLS, CDR2 YYNGEE. Between the trimmed V and J ends, which lost 0 bases and 5 bases, there was a span of 10 bases. CDR3 length: 14 amino acids.

The chain couples TRBV7-6 to TRBJ2-3; 10 nucleotides align to TRBD2. Germline loops: CDR1 SGHVS, CDR2 FNYEAQ. The CDR3 totals 17 residues. V lost 1 base, J lost 4 bases, and 8 bases stayed unmatched. The CDR3 loop is CASSLGAGGPGADTQYF. The CDR3 DNA is TGTGCCAGCAGCTTAGGAGCGGGAGGGCCTGGGGCAGATACGCAGTATTTT.

A single count supports this clone. The J gene is TRBJ2-3, the V gene TRBV4-1, with TRBD2 as a possible D gene (5 bases). The CDR3 is 17 amino acids. CDR1 and CDR2 from the germline V gene are MGHRA and YSYEKL. Trimming pared 1 base from V and 5 bases from J, leaving 19 bases between. This CDR3 is CASSQGAVLAWIDTQYF. The CDR3 region has the DNA TGCGCCAGCAGCCAAGGCGCCGTGCTAGCCTGGATAGATACGCAGTATTTT.